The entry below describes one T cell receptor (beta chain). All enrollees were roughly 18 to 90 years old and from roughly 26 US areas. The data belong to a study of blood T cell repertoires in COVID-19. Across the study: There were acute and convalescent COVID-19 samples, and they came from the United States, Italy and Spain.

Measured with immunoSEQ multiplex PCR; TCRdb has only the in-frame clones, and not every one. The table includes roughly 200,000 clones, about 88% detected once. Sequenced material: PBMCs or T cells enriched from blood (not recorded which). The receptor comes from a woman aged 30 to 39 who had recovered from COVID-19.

As DNA, the CDR3 is TGTGCCAGTAGTATGGGGGGCCTAGCGGCAGATACGCAGTATTTT. It specifies CASSMGGLAADTQYF. V and J are TRBV19 and TRBJ2-3; D possibly corresponds to TRBD2 (7 bases). V was trimmed by 3 bases and J by 4 bases, leaving 14 bases between them. Germline CDR1 reads LNHDA; CDR2 reads SQIVND (reference sequence). The CDR3 sequence is 15 residues long.